These 16 T cell receptor beta chains were sequenced from one sample in a study of blood T cell repertoires in COVID-19. TCRdb's copy holds only in-frame clones and misses some; the assay was immunoSEQ multiplex PCR. The sample includes roughly 67,000 clones, roughly 84% of them seen just once. The specimen sequenced was peripheral blood. The receptors were gathered from a woman aged 55-69 years with acute or convalescent COVID-19.

This sequence joins TRBV7-2 and TRBJ2-7; unclear D gene. The germline V and J ends were trimmed by 5 bases and 4 bases, with 12 bases remaining between them. The CDR3 has 13 residues. Germline CDR1 reads SGHTA; CDR2 reads FQGNSA. CDR3 bases: TGTGCCAGCAGCCGAGACTGGCTGTACGAGCAGTACTTC. Its protein product is CASSRDWLYEQYF.

This rearrangement joins TRBV5-1 to TRBJ1-3, with 8 bases identical to TRBD1. Losses at the gene ends were 4 bases for V and 6 bases for J; bases not matched to a gene: 6. Germline V gives CDR1 SGHRS, CDR2 YFSETQ. This CDR3 is built from 14 residues. CDR3 bases: TGCGCCAGCAGCCCGGGACAGGCCGAAAACACCATATATTTT. This codes for CASSPGQAENTIYF. The whole variable domain, filled in from reference TRBV5-1 and TRBJ1-3, reads KAGVTQTPRYLIKTRGQQVTLSCSPISGHRSVSWYQQTPGQGLQFLFEYFSETQRNKGNFPGRFSGRQFSNSRSEMNVSTLELGDSALYLCASSPGQAENTIYFGEGSWLTVV.

The chain combines TRBV30 with TRBJ1-2, with D tentatively TRBD1 (6 bases). Germline V lookup: CDR1 GTSNPN, CDR2 SVGIG (reference sequence). Between the trimmed V and J ends, which lost 3 bases and 5 bases, there was a span of 10 bases. The CDR3 loop spans 12 amino acids. The CDR3 DNA reads TGTGCCTGGAGCAGGACAGATTATGGCTACACCTTC. Encoded protein: CAWSRTDYGYTF.

The rearrangement joins TRBV6-5 to TRBJ2-3; 8 bases line up with TRBD1. V was clipped by 9 bases and J by 5 bases; unmatched bases: 1. The germline V gene has CDR1 MNHEY and CDR2 SVGAGI. This CDR3 is 11 amino acids long. As DNA, the CDR3 is TGTGCCAGTGGACAGGGAGATACGCAGTATTTT. Protein sequence: CASGQGDTQYF.

This chain connects TRBV9 to TRBJ2-7; D is unclear. CDR3 length: 13 amino acids. CDR1 is SGDLS and CDR2 is YYNGEE in the germline V gene. The germline V and J ends were trimmed by 3 bases and 0 bases, with 7 bases remaining between them. As DNA, the CDR3 is TGTGCCAGCAGCGACTCGAACTCCTACGAGCAGTACTTC. Residues: CASSDSNSYEQYF.

The gene calls are TRBV3-1 (or the pseudogene TRBV3-2) and TRBJ2-6, with D unclear. Trimming pared 3 bases from V and 1 base from J, leaving 4 bases between. The germline V gene has CDR1 LGHDT and CDR2 YNNKEL (reference sequence). CDR3 size: 14 residues. The CDR3 loop is CASSHVSGANVLTF. For the CDR3, the DNA is TGTGCCAGCAGCCATGTATCTGGGGCCAACGTCCTGACTTTC.

The rearrangement joins TRBV27 to TRBJ2-1; D might be TRBD1 (5 bases). The V end lost 2 bases, the J end lost 7 bases, and 15 bases lay between the germline ends. CDR3 length equals 15 residues. CDR1 and CDR2 from the germline V gene are MNHEY and SMNVEV (reference sequence). CDR3 DNA sequence: TGTGCCAGCAGTTTAGGGGCCCCCGTGGGGAATGAGCAGTTCTTC. This codes for CASSLGAPVGNEQFF.

The chain links TRBV13 to TRBJ2-1, with 11 positions matching TRBD2. The germline CDR1 and CDR2 sequences are PRHDT and FYEKMQ (reference sequence). The CDR3 runs to 16 residues. V lost 5 bases to trimming and J lost 3 bases; unmatched junction nucleotides: 6. The CDR3 nucleotides read TGTGCCAGCAGCGCTCCGGGACTAGCGGACTACAATGAGCAGTTCTTC. This encodes CASSAPGLADYNEQFF.

The chain links TRBV5-1 to TRBJ2-6; TRBD1 agrees at 7 bases. V shed 4 bases and J 0 bases; nucleotides not matched to a gene: 13. CDR1 and CDR2 (germline): SGHRS, YFSETQ. This CDR3 is 19 amino acids long. CDR3 DNA: TGCGCCAGCAGCACAACTACAGGGGTCCTTTCCTCTGGGGCCAACGTCCTGACTTTC. Its translation is CASSTTTGVLSSGANVLTF.

The chain links TRBV6-1 to TRBJ2-7; possible D gene TRBD1, 6 bases. V was cut by 0 bases and J by 10 bases, with 10 bases left in between. This CDR3 is built from 12 residues. CDR1 and CDR2 (germline): MNHNS, SASEGT. The CDR3 here is CASSEAQGYQYF. CDR3 nucleotide sequence: TGTGCCAGCAGTGAAGCCCAGGGGTATCAGTACTTC.

This clone has just one count. J is TRBJ2-7 and V is TRBV7-9; 7 nucleotides align to TRBD2. Per the germline V gene, CDR1 is SEHNR and CDR2 is FQNEAQ (reference sequence). This CDR3 has 16 residues. The ends lost 8 bases at V and 1 base at J; junction bases unmatched: 14. CDR3 coding DNA: TGTGCCAGCGACGGGGGGAGTAGGGTTGGATCCTACGAGCAGTACTTC. This translates into CASDGGSRVGSYEQYF. The whole variable domain, filled in from reference TRBV7-9 and TRBJ2-7, reads DTGVSQNPRHKITKRGQNVTFRCDPISEHNRLYWYRQTLGQGPEFLTYFQNEAQLEKSRLLSDRFSAERPKGSFSTLEIQRTEQGDSAMYLCASDGGSRVGSYEQYFGPGTRLTVT.

The genes are TRBV5-1 and TRBJ2-1, with 9 bases matching TRBD1. The CDR3 has 16 residues. Germline lookup yields CDR1 SGHRS and CDR2 YFSETQ. J gave up 8 bases and V 0 bases, and 9 bases lay outside the gene matches. The CDR3 bases are TGCGCCAGCAGCTTGGAACCTGGGACAGGGAACGATGAGCAGTTCTTC. Protein product: CASSLEPGTGNDEQFF.

V usage is TRBV6-1 and J usage is TRBJ1-4; 10 bases are a match to TRBD1. Trimming took 3 bases from V and 7 from J; bases not matched to a gene: 5. The CDR3 sequence is 15 residues long. Germline lookup yields CDR1 MNHNS and CDR2 SASEGT. DNA for the CDR3: TGTGCCAGCAGTGATGGGACAGGGGTTAGTGAAAAACTGTTTTTT. Protein sequence: CASSDGTGVSEKLFF.

The chain carries TRBV5-1 and TRBJ1-2; 10 positions match TRBD1. This CDR3 is built from 15 residues. From germline, CDR1 is SGHRS and CDR2 YFSETQ. After removal of 2 bases from V and 4 bases from J, the junction contained 5 bases not matched to a gene. CDR3 coding DNA: TGCGCCAGCAGCTTAGAGACAGGGGGCAGCTATGGCTACACCTTC. This codes for CASSLETGGSYGYTF.

The chain has TRBV7-9 and TRBJ1-2, with D possibly matching TRBD1 (6 bases). The V gene lost 0 bases and the J gene lost 8 bases, with 16 bases spanning the gap. Looked up from germline, CDR1 is SEHNR and CDR2 is FQNEAQ (reference sequence). This CDR3 spans 15 amino acids. CDR3 amino acids: CASSLAGGQTGGYTF. CDR3 bases: TGTGCCAGCAGCTTAGCTGGAGGACAGACGGGGGGCTACACCTTC.

This chain links TRBV13 with TRBJ1-2; possible D gene TRBD1, 6 bases. Germline CDR1 reads PRHDT; CDR2 reads FYEKMQ (reference sequence). The V gene lost 0 bases and the J gene lost 7 bases, with 15 bases spanning the gap. This CDR3 has 15 residues. The CDR3 DNA is TGTGCCAGCAGCTTAGGCCCGGACAGAAGTATTGGCTACACCTTC. Protein sequence: CASSLGPDRSIGYTF.